This T cell receptor beta chain was identified in a study of T cell repertoires in cytomegalovirus infection. Study information: CMV infection together with matching HLA type was indicated by public TCR beta signatures.

General observations from the study: The ex vivo response was dominated by HLA-C-restricted CMV-specific TCR beta clonotypes. Cumulative public TCR beta family frequency identified CMV carriers with the relevant HLA.

This clonotype has at least ten counts. Its antigen is not known. MiXCR was run by TCRdb on the reads, yielding one entry per CDR3 protein. Here the sample spans 210,000 or so distinct CDR3 sequences, around 6.6% being singletons. Germline CDR1 KGHDR, CDR2 SFDVKD. The CDR3 consists of 14 residues. Trimming removed 2 bases from V and 6 bases from J; junction bases left unmatched: 5. The sample was PBMCs. The gene calls are TRBV24-1 and TRBJ1-1; 7 nucleotides line up with TRBD1. The receptor was derived from a human donor in good health (CMV status not recorded). Some clones in this sample may be carry-over from other donors' samples. DNA for the CDR3: TGTGCCACCAGTGATTCCGGGACAGCGGCTGAAGCTTTCTTT. It translates to CATSDSGTAAEAFF.